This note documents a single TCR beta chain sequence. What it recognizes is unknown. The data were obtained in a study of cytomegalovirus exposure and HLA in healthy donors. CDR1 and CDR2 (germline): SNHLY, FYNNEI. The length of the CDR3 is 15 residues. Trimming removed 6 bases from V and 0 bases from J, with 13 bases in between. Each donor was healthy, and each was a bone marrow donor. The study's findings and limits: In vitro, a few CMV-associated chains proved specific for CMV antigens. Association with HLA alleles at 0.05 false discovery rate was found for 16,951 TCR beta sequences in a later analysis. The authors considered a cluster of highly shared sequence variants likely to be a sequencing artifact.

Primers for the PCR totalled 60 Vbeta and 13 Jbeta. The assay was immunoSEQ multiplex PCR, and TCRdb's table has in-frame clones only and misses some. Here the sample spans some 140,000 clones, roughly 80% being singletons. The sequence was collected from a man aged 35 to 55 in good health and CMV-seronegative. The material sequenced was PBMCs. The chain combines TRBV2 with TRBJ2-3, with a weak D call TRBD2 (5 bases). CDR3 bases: TGTGCCAGCAGCCTGACCGGGGTCAGCACAGATACGCAGTATTTT. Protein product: CASSLTGVSTDTQYF.